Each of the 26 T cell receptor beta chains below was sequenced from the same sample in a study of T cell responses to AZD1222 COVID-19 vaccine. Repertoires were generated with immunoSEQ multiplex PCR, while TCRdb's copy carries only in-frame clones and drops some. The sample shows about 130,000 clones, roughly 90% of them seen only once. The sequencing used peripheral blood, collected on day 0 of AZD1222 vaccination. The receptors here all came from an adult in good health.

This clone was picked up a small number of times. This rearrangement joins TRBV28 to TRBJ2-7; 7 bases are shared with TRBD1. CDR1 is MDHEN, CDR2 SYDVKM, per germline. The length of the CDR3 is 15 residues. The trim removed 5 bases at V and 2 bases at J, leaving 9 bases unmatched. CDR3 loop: CASSMTGINTYEQYF. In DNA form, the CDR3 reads TGTGCCAGCAGTATGACAGGGATAAACACCTACGAGCAGTACTTC.

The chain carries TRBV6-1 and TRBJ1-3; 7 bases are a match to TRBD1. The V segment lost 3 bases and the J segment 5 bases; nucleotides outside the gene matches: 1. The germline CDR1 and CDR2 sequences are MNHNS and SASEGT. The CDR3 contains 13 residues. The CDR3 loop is CASSETGRNTIYF. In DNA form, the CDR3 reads TGTGCCAGCAGTGAGACAGGGAGAAACACCATATATTTT.

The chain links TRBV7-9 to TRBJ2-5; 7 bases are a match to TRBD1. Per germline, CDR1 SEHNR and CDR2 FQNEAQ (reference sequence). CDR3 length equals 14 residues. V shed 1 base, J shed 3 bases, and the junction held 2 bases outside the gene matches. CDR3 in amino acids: CASSLGGQKETQYF. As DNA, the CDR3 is TGTGCCAGCAGCTTAGGGGGACAGAAAGAGACCCAGTACTTC.

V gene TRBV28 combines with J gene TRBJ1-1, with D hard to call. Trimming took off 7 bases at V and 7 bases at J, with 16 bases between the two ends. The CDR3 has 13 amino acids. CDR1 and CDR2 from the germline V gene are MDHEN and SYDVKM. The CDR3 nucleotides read TGTGCCAGCAAATTGGGAGAACGGGGTGAAGCTTTCTTT. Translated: CASKLGERGEAFF.

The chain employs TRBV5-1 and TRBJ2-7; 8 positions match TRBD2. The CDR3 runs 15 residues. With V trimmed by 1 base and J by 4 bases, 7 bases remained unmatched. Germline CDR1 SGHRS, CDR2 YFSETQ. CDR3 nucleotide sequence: TGCGCCAGCAGCTTGTCCAGCGGGGGTGGATACGAGCAGTACTTC. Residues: CASSLSSGGGYEQYF.

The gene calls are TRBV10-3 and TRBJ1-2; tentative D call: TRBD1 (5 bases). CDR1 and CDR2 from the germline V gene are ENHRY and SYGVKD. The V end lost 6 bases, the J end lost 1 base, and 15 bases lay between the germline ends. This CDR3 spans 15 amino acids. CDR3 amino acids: CAIRHGTEVNYGYTF. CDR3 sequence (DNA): TGTGCCATCAGGCATGGGACGGAGGTTAACTATGGCTACACCTTC.

The CDR3 sequence: CASSDNFGFIGVNTEAFF. The CDR3 coding sequence is TGTGCCAGCAGTGACAACTTCGGTTTCATTGGAGTTAACACTGAAGCTTTCTTT. The V gene is TRBV7-8, the J gene TRBJ1-1; no definite D call. The CDR3 extends over 18 amino acids. CDR1 is SGHVS, CDR2 FQNEAQ, per germline. V lost 6 bases and J 2 bases, leaving 25 bases between the germline ends.

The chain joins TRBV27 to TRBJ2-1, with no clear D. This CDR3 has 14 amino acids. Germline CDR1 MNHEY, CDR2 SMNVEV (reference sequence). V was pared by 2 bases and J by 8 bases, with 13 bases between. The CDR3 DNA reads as TGTGCCAGCAGTTTAGGATGGCCACCACATGAGCAGTTCTTC. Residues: CASSLGWPPHEQFF.

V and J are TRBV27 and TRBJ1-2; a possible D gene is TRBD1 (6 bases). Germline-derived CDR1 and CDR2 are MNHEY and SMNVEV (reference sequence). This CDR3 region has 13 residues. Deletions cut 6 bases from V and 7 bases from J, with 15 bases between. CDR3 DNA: TGTGCCAGCAGCCAAGGGGGGTTAAGTGGCTACACCTTC. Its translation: CASSQGGLSGYTF.

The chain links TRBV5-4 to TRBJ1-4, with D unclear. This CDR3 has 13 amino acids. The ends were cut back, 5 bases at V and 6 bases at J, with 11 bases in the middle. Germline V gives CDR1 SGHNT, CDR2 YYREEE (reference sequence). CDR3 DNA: TGTGCCAGCAGTTCCCCCTTTGATGAAAAACTGTTTTTT. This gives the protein CASSSPFDEKLFF.

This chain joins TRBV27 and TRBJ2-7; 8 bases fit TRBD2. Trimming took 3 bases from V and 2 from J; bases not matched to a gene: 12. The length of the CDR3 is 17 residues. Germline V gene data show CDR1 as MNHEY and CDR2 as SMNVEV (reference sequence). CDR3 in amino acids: CASSFSSSGSTAYEQYF. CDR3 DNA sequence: TGTGCCAGCAGTTTCTCCTCCAGCGGGAGTACCGCCTACGAGCAGTACTTC.

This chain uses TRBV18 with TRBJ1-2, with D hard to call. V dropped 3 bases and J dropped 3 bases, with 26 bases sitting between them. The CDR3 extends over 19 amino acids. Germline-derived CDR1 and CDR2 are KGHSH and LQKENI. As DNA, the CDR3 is TGTGCCAGCTCACCGATTGAAACGGGTGTGAGGCTCCCACACTATGGCTACACCTTC. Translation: CASSPIETGVRLPHYGYTF.

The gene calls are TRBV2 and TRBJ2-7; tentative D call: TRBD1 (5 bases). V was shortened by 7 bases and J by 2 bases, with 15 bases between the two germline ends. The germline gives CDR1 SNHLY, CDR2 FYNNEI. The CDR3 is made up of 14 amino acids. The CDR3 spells CASMKGETTYEQYF. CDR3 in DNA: TGTGCCAGCATGAAAGGGGAAACTACCTACGAGCAGTACTTC.

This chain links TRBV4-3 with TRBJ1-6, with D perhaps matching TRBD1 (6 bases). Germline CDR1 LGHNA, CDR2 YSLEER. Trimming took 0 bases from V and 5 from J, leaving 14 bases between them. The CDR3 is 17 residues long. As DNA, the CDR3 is TGCGCCAGCAGCCAAGACCCGGACAGTGCCAATAATTCACCCCTCCACTTT. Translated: CASSQDPDSANNSPLHF.

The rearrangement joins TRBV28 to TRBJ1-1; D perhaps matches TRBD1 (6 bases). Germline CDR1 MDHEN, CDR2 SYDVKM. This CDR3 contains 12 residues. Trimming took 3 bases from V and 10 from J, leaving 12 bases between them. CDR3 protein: CASSFPTGGAFF. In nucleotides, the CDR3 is TGTGCCAGCAGTTTCCCGACAGGAGGAGCTTTCTTT.

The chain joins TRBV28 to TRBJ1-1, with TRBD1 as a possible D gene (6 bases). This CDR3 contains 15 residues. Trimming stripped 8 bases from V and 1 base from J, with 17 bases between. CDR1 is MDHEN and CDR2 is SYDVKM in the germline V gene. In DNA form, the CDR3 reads TGTGCCAGCTGGTCTGCGGGACAAACGAACACTGAAGCTTTCTTT. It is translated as CASWSAGQTNTEAFF.

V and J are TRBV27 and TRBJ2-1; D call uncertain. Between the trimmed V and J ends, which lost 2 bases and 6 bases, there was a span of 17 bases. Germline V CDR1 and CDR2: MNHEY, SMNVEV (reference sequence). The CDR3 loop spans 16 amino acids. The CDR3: CASSLPGLGGSNEQFF. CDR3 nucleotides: TGTGCCAGCAGTTTACCGGGCCTAGGCGGCTCCAATGAGCAGTTCTTC.

In DNA form, the CDR3 reads TGTGCCAGCAGACCGACAGCTAACTATGGCTACACCTTC. Amino acids: CASRPTANYGYTF. The chain joins TRBV6-5 to TRBJ1-2; D is possibly TRBD1 (5 bases). The CDR3 consists of 13 residues. In germline, CDR1 is MNHEY, CDR2 SVGAGI. V shed 6 bases and J shed 0 bases, with 8 bases lying between them.

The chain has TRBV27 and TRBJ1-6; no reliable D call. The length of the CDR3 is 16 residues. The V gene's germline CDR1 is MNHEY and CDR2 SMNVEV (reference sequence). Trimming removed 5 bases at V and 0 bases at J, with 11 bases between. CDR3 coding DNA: TGTGCCAGCAGTCTCAGGATGAGCTCCTATAATTCACCCCTCCACTTT. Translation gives CASSLRMSSYNSPLHF.

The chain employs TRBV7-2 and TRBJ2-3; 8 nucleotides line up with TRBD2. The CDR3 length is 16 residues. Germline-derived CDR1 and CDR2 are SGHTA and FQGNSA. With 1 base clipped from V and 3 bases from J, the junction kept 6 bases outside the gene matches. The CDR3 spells CASSLVTGGITDTQYF. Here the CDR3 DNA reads TGTGCCAGCAGCTTAGTAACGGGGGGGATAACAGATACGCAGTATTTT.

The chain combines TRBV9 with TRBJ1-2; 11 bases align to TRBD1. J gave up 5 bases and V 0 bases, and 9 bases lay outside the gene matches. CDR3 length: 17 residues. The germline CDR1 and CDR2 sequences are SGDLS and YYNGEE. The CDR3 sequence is CASSVGIGQGAYYGYTF. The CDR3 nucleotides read TGTGCCAGCAGCGTAGGGATTGGACAGGGGGCCTATTATGGCTACACCTTC.

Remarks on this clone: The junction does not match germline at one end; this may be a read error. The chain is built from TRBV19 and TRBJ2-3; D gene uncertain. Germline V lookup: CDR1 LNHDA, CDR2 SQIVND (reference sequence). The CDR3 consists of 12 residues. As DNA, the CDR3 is TGTGCCAGTAGTCTAGACGGAGATACGCAGTATTTT. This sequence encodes CASSLDGDTQYF.

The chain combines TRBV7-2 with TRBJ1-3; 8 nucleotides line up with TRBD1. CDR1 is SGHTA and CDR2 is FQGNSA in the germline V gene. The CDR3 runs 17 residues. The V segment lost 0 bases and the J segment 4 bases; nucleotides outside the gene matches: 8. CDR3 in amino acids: CASSLAPSTGAGNTIYF. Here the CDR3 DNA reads TGTGCCAGCAGCTTAGCACCCTCGACAGGGGCAGGAAACACCATATATTTT.

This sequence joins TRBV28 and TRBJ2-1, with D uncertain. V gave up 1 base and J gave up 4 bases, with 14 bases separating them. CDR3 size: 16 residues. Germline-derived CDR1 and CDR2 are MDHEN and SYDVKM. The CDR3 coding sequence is TGTGCCAGCAGTTTATCGAACAGTCCCCCATACAATGAGCAGTTCTTC. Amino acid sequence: CASSLSNSPPYNEQFF.

The CDR3 is CASSLSVLSYEQYF. As DNA, the CDR3 is TGTGCCAGCAGTTTAAGCGTGTTATCCTACGAGCAGTACTTC. The genes are TRBV27 and TRBJ2-7, with D unresolved. The V end was cut by 2 bases, the J end by 1 base, with 9 bases between. Germline loops: CDR1 MNHEY, CDR2 SMNVEV (reference sequence). The CDR3 runs 14 residues.

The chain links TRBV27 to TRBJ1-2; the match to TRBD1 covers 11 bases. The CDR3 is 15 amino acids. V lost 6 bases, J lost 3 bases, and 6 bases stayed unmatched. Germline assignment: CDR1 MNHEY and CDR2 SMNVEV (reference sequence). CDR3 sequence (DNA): TGTGCCAGCAGATTAGGGACAGGGGGTGACTATGGCTACACCTTC. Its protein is CASRLGTGGDYGYTF.